This TCR beta chain was captured in a study of breast tumors, draining lymph nodes, adjacent tissues. Findings and caveats of the study: Compared with lymph nodes, tumors were less diverse; compared with nontumor tissue, more. Tumor and nontumor repertoires were significantly more similar in luminal-like than in basal-like breast cancer.

The lymph nodes were axillary draining lymph nodes from breast cancer patients. One entry per CDR3 protein results from TCRdb running MiXCR on the multiplex PCR reads. The profile shows approximately 170,000 distinct CDR3 sequences, 33% of them singletons. The ends were cut back, 2 bases at V and 0 bases at J, with 6 bases in the middle. The CDR3 runs 14 residues. Germline CDR1 and CDR2: MNHNY and SVGAGI (reference sequence). There are many counts of this clonotype. What it binds is not known. This receptor was identified in a female donor with breast cancer. Some clones in this sample may be carry-over from other donors' samples. Sequenced sample: axillary lymph node tissue. The chain is built from TRBV6-6 and TRBJ2-3; D is uncertain. In DNA, the CDR3 is TGTGCCAGCAGTTACGTGGGAAGCACAGATACGCAGTATTTT. Its protein product is CASSYVGSTDTQYF.